The T cell receptor (beta chain) described here comes from a study of Ad26.COV2.S vaccination and SARS-CoV-2 variants. Turning to the study itself: Ad26.COV2.S was injected intramuscularly once or twice, 56 days apart.

The method was immunoSEQ multiplex PCR; TCRdb's version includes in-frame clones alone and lacks a portion of them. The sample carries hundreds of thousands of clones, around 87% recorded once. General study results and limits: CD8+ and CD4+ T cells specific for spike reportedly responded with substantial breadth after vaccination.

Regarding treatment: some 20 received Ad26.COV2.S at low or high dose, single or two shots; about 5 received placebo; per-sample allocation not given. Sample collection was performed on day 63 after the first vaccine or placebo injection. The donor was a Boston adult aged 18-55 years. Ad26.COV2.S expressed prefusion-stabilized spike from the original Wuhan strain. Germline assignment: CDR1 MDHEN and CDR2 SYDVKM. This CDR3 region has 14 residues. Trimming left V 8 bases short and J 6 bases short, with 14 bases between. As regards this clone: Its target is unknown.

The chain is built from TRBV28 and TRBJ1-6; D call uncertain. The sample here was peripheral blood, taken in a trial of Ad26.COV2.S vaccine versus placebo. This TCR came from a person aged 18-65 years who received the Ad26.COV2.S COVID-19 vaccine or a placebo. The CDR3 spells CASVGVGPNSPLHF. As DNA, the CDR3 is TGTGCCAGCGTGGGTGTGGGTCCTAATTCACCCCTCCACTTT.